These 31 T cell receptor beta chains share one sample of origin, sequenced in a study of CD8 T cells in Susac syndrome. The RNA input was roughly 0.45 to 1 ug, and it was reverse transcribed with random hexamers. TCRdb re-analysed the immunoSEQ multiplex PCR reads in MiXCR, keeping a single row per CDR3 protein. This table holds roughly 220,000 distinct CDR3 sequences, approximately 94% found once. The sample was CD4+ T cells from PBMCs. The receptor source for this set is a human donor with Susac syndrome.

V is TRBV5-1 and J is TRBJ2-1; no firm D call. CDR1 is SGHRS and CDR2 is YFSETQ in the germline V gene. The CDR3 has 12 residues. V lost 3 bases and J lost 10, with 11 bases in between. CDR3 sequence (DNA): TGCGCCAGCAGCTCCAACGCAATCGAGCAGTTCTTC. This gives the protein CASSSNAIEQFF.

The chain employs TRBV9 and TRBJ2-7; D is unclear. Trimming pared 0 bases from V and 3 bases from J, leaving 7 bases between. This CDR3 comprises 13 residues. Per the germline V gene, CDR1 is SGDLS and CDR2 is YYNGEE. The DNA of the CDR3 is TGTGCCAGCAGCGTAGATGGGCTCTACGAGCAGTACTTC. It specifies CASSVDGLYEQYF.

CDR3 protein: CSVEETGELFF. The CDR3 DNA sequence: TGCAGCGTTGAGGAGACCGGGGAGCTGTTTTTT. The chain has TRBV29-1 and TRBJ2-2; D call uncertain. CDR3 length: 11 residues. V was pared by 3 bases and J by 5 bases, with 4 bases between. The germline CDR1 and CDR2 sequences are SQVTM and ANQGSEA.

The V gene is TRBV4-2, the J gene TRBJ1-1; D gene unclear. Between the trimmed V and J ends, which lost 0 bases and 1 base, there was a span of 9 bases. The CDR3 sequence is 15 residues long. Germline values: CDR1 LGHNA, CDR2 YNFKEQ. CDR3 protein: CASSQENRPNTEAFF. The CDR3 nucleotides are TGTGCCAGCAGCCAAGAGAACAGACCGAACACTGAAGCTTTCTTT.

This chain joins TRBV10-3 and TRBJ2-7, with D perhaps being TRBD1 or TRBD2 (5 bases each). Germline CDR1 ENHRY, CDR2 SYGVKD. This CDR3 is 15 amino acids long. The germline V and J ends were trimmed by 2 bases and 0 bases, with 11 bases remaining between them. In nucleotides, the CDR3 is TGTGCCATCAGTGAGCCATGGGACGGCTCCTACGAGCAGTACTTC. It is translated as CAISEPWDGSYEQYF.

V usage is TRBV6-2 or TRBV6-3 and J usage is TRBJ2-6; D gene unclear. V was shortened by 6 bases and J by 0 bases, with 3 bases between the two germline ends. Germline V gene lookup returns CDR1 MNHEY and CDR2 SVGEGT. The CDR3 length is 13 residues. The CDR3 reads CASRTSGANVLTF. Written as DNA, the CDR3 is TGTGCCAGCAGGACCTCTGGGGCCAACGTCCTGACTTTC.

V gene TRBV20-1 combines with J gene TRBJ1-5; D might be TRBD1 (5 bases). The germline V and J ends were trimmed by 0 bases and 2 bases, with 11 bases remaining between them. Germline values: CDR1 DFQATT, CDR2 SNEGSKA (reference sequence). This CDR3 is built from 15 residues. CDR3 amino acids: CSAREIGQGNQPQHF. The CDR3 coding sequence is TGCAGTGCTAGAGAGATCGGACAAGGCAATCAGCCCCAGCATTTT.

This chain joins TRBV28 and TRBJ1-5; the D is unclear. Germline V gene sequence: CDR1 MDHEN, CDR2 SYDVKM. Trimming took 2 bases from V and 3 from J, leaving 8 bases between them. This CDR3 comprises 14 residues. The CDR3 spells CASSLNRNNQPQHF. CDR3 sequence (DNA): TGTGCCAGCAGTTTAAACAGAAACAATCAGCCCCAGCATTTT.

This clonotype was seen a handful of times. CDR3 bases: TGTGCCAGCAGTTTCCCCGGGGAGACCCAGTACTTC. Its protein product is CASSFPGETQYF. The rearrangement joins TRBV27 to TRBJ2-5, with unresolved D. V dropped 3 bases and J dropped 5 bases, with 7 bases sitting between them. CDR3 length: 12 residues. Germline lookup yields CDR1 MNHEY and CDR2 SMNVEV (reference sequence).

Only one count was recorded for this clonotype. The chain combines TRBV27 with TRBJ1-2, with D hard to call. V lost 0 bases to trimming and J lost 2 bases, with 10 bases between them. Germline V lookup: CDR1 MNHEY, CDR2 SMNVEV (reference sequence). The CDR3 totals 15 residues. The CDR3 reads CASSLSPELNYGYTF. DNA for the CDR3: TGTGCCAGCAGTTTATCCCCGGAGTTAAACTATGGCTACACCTTC.

With respect to this clonotype: The junction does not match germline at one end; this may be a read error. This chain connects TRBV7-2 to TRBJ2-3; no definite D call. Germline assignment: CDR1 SGHTA and CDR2 FQGNSA. The CDR3 length is 13 residues. The chain's CDR3 is CASSLGPTDTQYF. The CDR3, as DNA: TGTGCTAGCAGCTTGGGCCCCACAGATACGCAGTATTTT.

The gene calls are TRBV5-1 and TRBJ1-4; TRBD1 might be the D (5 bases). This CDR3 region has 14 residues. CDR1 is SGHRS, CDR2 YFSETQ, per germline. Trimming cost V 3 bases and J 6 bases, with 12 bases left between them. CDR3 nucleotides: TGCGCCAGCAGCTCGGGGGAGCCTCATGAAAAACTGTTTTTT. Its protein is CASSSGEPHEKLFF.

The chain carries TRBV6-5 and TRBJ1-5; D gene unclear. V was shortened by 5 bases and J by 6 bases, with 11 bases between the two germline ends. Germline assignment: CDR1 MNHEY and CDR2 SVGAGI. The CDR3 contains 13 residues. The CDR3 spells CASSNRWAQPQHF. As DNA, the CDR3 is TGTGCCAGCAGTAACAGATGGGCTCAGCCCCAGCATTTT.

As for this clonotype: At one of its ends the junction is not consistent with the germline gene, which may arise from a read error. This chain uses TRBV30 with TRBJ2-2; 9 bases map to TRBD1. CDR3 length: 15 amino acids. CDR1 is GTSNPN and CDR2 is SVGIG in the germline V gene (reference sequence). CDR3: CARRWTGAGTGELFF. The DNA for the CDR3 is TGTGCCAGGAGATGGACAGGGGCGGGCACCGGGGAGCTGTTTTTT.

This chain joins TRBV11-2 and TRBJ2-3, with D unclear. V was pared by 5 bases and J by 0 bases, with 9 bases between. This CDR3 has 14 amino acids. Germline V CDR1 and CDR2: SGHAT, FQNNGV. The chain's CDR3 is CASSQTRSTDTQYF. The CDR3 coding sequence is TGTGCCAGCAGCCAGACACGAAGCACAGATACGCAGTATTTT.

This sequence joins TRBV20-1 and TRBJ2-3; D is possibly TRBD1 (5 bases). Trimming took off 2 bases at V and 3 bases at J, with 18 bases between the two ends. The length of the CDR3 is 16 residues. Germline CDR1 and CDR2: DFQATT and SNEGSKA (reference sequence). The CDR3 here is CSARPRGGHSTDTQYF. The CDR3 DNA follows: TGCAGTGCTAGACCAAGGGGCGGCCATTCAACAGATACGCAGTATTTT.

CDR3 nucleotide sequence: TGTGCCAGCAGTTCCCTCGGGGATCAGCCCCAGCATTTT. As protein: CASSSLGDQPQHF. The V gene is TRBV12-3 or TRBV12-4, the J gene TRBJ1-5; D ambiguous. Trimming cost V 4 bases and J 5 bases, with 9 bases left between them. The CDR3 length is 13 residues.

This chain links TRBV30 with TRBJ2-1; TRBD1 might be the D (6 bases). Germline V gene lookup returns CDR1 GTSNPN and CDR2 SVGIG (reference sequence). Trimming stripped 4 bases from V and 0 bases from J, with 7 bases between. There are 13 residues in the CDR3. The CDR3 is CAWTGDSYNEQFF. The CDR3 DNA reads as TGTGCCTGGACAGGGGACTCCTACAATGAGCAGTTCTTC. Full variable domain (outside the CDR3, taken from reference TRBV30 and TRBJ2-1): SQTIHQWPATLVQPVGSPLSLECTVEGTSNPNLYWYRQAAGRGLQLLFYSVGIGQISSEVPQNLSASRPQDRQFILSSKKLLLSDSGFYLCAWTGDSYNEQFFGPGTRLTVL.

The gene calls are TRBV29-1 and TRBJ2-1, with 8 bases identical to TRBD1. Germline V gene data show CDR1 as SQVTM and CDR2 as ANQGSEA. V shed 6 bases and J 4 bases; nucleotides not matched to a gene: 8. There are 14 residues in the CDR3. CDR3 sequence reads: CSVAPGTGYNEQFF. The CDR3 DNA sequence: TGCAGCGTCGCGCCCGGGACAGGATACAATGAGCAGTTCTTC.

The chain couples TRBV30 to TRBJ1-1, with TRBD1 identical over 10 bases. With 3 bases clipped from V and 8 bases from J, the junction kept 9 bases outside the gene matches. The CDR3 has 14 amino acids. CDR1 and CDR2 from the germline V gene are GTSNPN and SVGIG (reference sequence). CDR3 residues: CAWRTGQGITEAFF. In nucleotides, the CDR3 is TGTGCCTGGAGGACGGGACAGGGGATAACGGAAGCTTTCTTT.

The rearrangement joins TRBV11-2 to TRBJ2-7, with 8 nucleotides matching TRBD2. V shed 0 bases and J 2 bases; nucleotides not matched to a gene: 0. This CDR3 is 14 amino acids long. The germline V gene has CDR1 SGHAT and CDR2 FQNNGV. The CDR3 DNA reads TGTGCCAGCAGCTTAGAACTAGCGGCCTACGAGCAGTACTTC. Translating it yields CASSLELAAYEQYF.

The genes are TRBV12-3 or TRBV12-4 and TRBJ2-2, with 7 bases matching TRBD1. The CDR3 is 15 amino acids. Trimming took 1 base from V and 5 from J; bases not matched to a gene: 4. The CDR3 DNA sequence: TGTGCCAGCAGTTTAGGAGGGGGCCGGACCGGGGAGCTGTTTTTT. It encodes CASSLGGGRTGELFF.

V usage is TRBV29-1 and J usage is TRBJ2-2, with D possibly matching TRBD2 (6 bases). This CDR3 comprises 15 residues. V was trimmed by 3 bases and J by 1 base, leaving 12 bases between them. CDR1 SQVTM and CDR2 ANQGSEA come from the germline V gene. The CDR3 here is CSVDARRGNTGELFF. The DNA of the CDR3 is TGCAGCGTTGATGCAAGGCGGGGGAACACCGGGGAGCTGTTTTTT.

The chain has TRBV29-1 and TRBJ2-1; 7 bases align to TRBD2. Per the germline V gene, CDR1 is SQVTM and CDR2 is ANQGSEA. CDR3 length: 14 residues. V dropped 0 bases and J dropped 5; count of bases not matched to a gene: 4. CDR3 coding DNA: TGCAGCGTTGAAGAGGGAGGGGTAGACAATGAGCAGTTCTTC. Its translation is CSVEEGGVDNEQFF.

This clonotype was recorded only once. This chain uses TRBV28 with TRBJ2-5, with TRBD1 matching over 11 bases. There are 16 residues in the CDR3. Trimming cost V 4 bases and J 4 bases; bases outside gene matches: 8. In germline, CDR1 is MDHEN, CDR2 SYDVKM. The CDR3 DNA reads as TGTGCCAGCAGTTCACCGGGACAGGGGGGTTTAGAGACCCAGTACTTC. The encoded protein is CASSSPGQGGLETQYF.

This rearrangement joins TRBV7-2 to TRBJ2-5; D gene ambiguous. Germline V gives CDR1 SGHTA, CDR2 FQGNSA. The CDR3 contains 14 residues. V was shortened by 0 bases and J by 7 bases, with 12 bases between the two germline ends. This CDR3 is CASSLAWLEGTQYF. The CDR3 region has the DNA TGTGCCAGCAGCTTAGCGTGGCTAGAAGGGACCCAGTACTTC. Variable domain in full (rest from reference TRBV7-2 and TRBJ2-5): GAGVSQSPSNKVTEKGKDVELRCDPISGHTALYWYRQSLGQGLEFLIYFQGNSAPDKSGLPSDRFSAERTGGSVSTLTIQRTQQEDSAVYLCASSLAWLEGTQYFGPGTRLLVL.

The J gene is TRBJ1-5, the V gene TRBV6-2 or TRBV6-3, with D perhaps TRBD1 (6 bases). The CDR3 has 14 residues. CDR1 and CDR2 from the germline V gene are MNHEY and SVGEGT. V was trimmed by 7 bases and J by 2 bases, leaving 12 bases between them. In nucleotides, the CDR3 is TGTGCCAGCATCAAGGCAGGGGGCAATCAGCCCCAGCATTTT. It codes for CASIKAGGNQPQHF.

The chain is built from TRBV4-2 and TRBJ1-1, with 7 bases that match TRBD1. CDR3 length: 15 amino acids. Germline lookup yields CDR1 LGHNA and CDR2 YNFKEQ. Trimming at V came to 2 bases and at J to 2 bases, leaving 5 bases not matched to a gene. CDR3 protein: CASSQTDRVNTEAFF. The CDR3 DNA is TGTGCCAGCAGCCAAACAGACAGGGTAAACACTGAAGCTTTCTTT.

The CDR3 is CASSKDNRAQGYGYTF. In nucleotides, the CDR3 is TGTGCCAGCAGCAAAGACAACCGGGCCCAGGGCTATGGCTACACCTTC. The rearrangement links TRBV7-2 to TRBJ1-2; TRBD1 is a possible D gene (5 bases). CDR1 SGHTA and CDR2 FQGNSA come from the germline V gene. The V and J ends lost 5 bases and 4 bases respectively, with 20 bases between them. There are 16 residues in the CDR3.

The V gene is TRBV5-1, the J gene TRBJ1-6; no definite D call. This CDR3 has 15 amino acids. Germline V gives CDR1 SGHRS, CDR2 YFSETQ. Trimming cost V 0 bases and J 8 bases, with 12 bases left between them. CDR3 residues: CASSLGGRRDSPLHF. CDR3 nucleotide sequence: TGCGCCAGCAGCTTGGGAGGTCGGCGAGATTCACCCCTCCACTTT.

J is TRBJ1-2 and V is TRBV7-2; 8 bases align to TRBD1. From germline, CDR1 is SGHTA and CDR2 FQGNSA. The CDR3 is made up of 14 amino acids. The ends lost 1 base at V and 7 bases at J; junction bases unmatched: 5. The CDR3 nucleotides read TGTGCCAGCAGCTTAGTGGGGGACAGGTCTGGCTACACCTTC. It specifies CASSLVGDRSGYTF.